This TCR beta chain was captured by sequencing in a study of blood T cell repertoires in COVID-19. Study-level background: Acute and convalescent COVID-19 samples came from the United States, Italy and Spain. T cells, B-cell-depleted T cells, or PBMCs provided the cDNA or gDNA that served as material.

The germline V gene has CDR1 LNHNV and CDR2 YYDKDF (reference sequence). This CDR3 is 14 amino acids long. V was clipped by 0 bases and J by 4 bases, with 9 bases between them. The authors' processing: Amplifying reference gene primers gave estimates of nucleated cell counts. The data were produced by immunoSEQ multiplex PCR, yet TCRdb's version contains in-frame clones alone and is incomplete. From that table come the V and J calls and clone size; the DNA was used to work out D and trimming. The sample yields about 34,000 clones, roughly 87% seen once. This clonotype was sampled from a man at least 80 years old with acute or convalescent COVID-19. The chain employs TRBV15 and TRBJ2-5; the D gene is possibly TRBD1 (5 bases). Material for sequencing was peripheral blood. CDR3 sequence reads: CATSRDQGGETQYF. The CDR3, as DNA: TGTGCCACCAGCAGAGATCAGGGTGGAGAGACCCAGTACTTC.